This TCR beta chain was obtained from a study of neurological immune-mediated disorders. Time point denoted: longitudinal time-point 3. MiXCR, run by TCRdb on the 5' RACE reads, gives a single entry per CDR3 protein. Of some 43,000 distinct CDR3 sequences listed, 9.5% to 15% are singletons. This clonotype occurred many times. V lost 1 base and J lost 5, with 2 bases in between. Germline-derived CDR1 and CDR2 are KGHDR and SFDVKD. CDR3 size: 12 residues. The rearrangement links TRBV24-1 to TRBJ2-1; D is uncertain. Input material: PBMCs. This sequence was found in a male donor with HTLV-1-associated myelopathy (HAM/TSP). The CDR3 sequence is CATSDFNNEQFF. CDR3 in DNA: TGTGCCACCAGTGATTTCAACAATGAGCAGTTCTTC.